The clone carrying this T cell receptor (beta chain) was recorded many times. From RNA transcripts, TCR beta CDR3 regions were amplified. TCR CDR3 regions were first amplified by RT-PCR with HTBI primers. Via MiXCR, TCRdb re-called the multiplex PCR reads, giving one row per CDR3 protein. The data contain a few hundred thousand distinct CDR3 sequences, around 21% of them singletons. The source of the sample is a study of T cells in Graves' hyperthyroidism and ophthalmopathy. Orbital computed tomography, thyroid ultrasound, serum thyroxine and TRAb, and clinical symptoms together informed the diagnoses. The germline V gene encodes CDR1 SGHNT and CDR2 YENEEA. Deletions cut 4 bases from V and 7 bases from J, with 10 bases between. The CDR3 runs to 12 residues.

This clonotype was sampled from a man in his late teens or twenties with Graves' hyperthyroidism. The sequenced sample was blood. This rearrangement joins TRBV11-3 to TRBJ1-2; the D is unclear. CDR3 loop: CASSYFPFGYTF. For the CDR3, the DNA is TGTGCCAGCAGCTACTTCCCTTTTGGCTACACCTTC. The full variable domain, in which reference TRBV11-3 and TRBJ1-2 provide the parts outside the CDR3, is EAGVVQSPRYKIIEKKQPVAFWCNPISGHNTLYWYLQNLGQGPELLIRYENEEAVDDSQLPKDRFSAERLKGVDSTLKIQPAELGDSAVYLCASSYFPFGYTFGSGTRLTVV.